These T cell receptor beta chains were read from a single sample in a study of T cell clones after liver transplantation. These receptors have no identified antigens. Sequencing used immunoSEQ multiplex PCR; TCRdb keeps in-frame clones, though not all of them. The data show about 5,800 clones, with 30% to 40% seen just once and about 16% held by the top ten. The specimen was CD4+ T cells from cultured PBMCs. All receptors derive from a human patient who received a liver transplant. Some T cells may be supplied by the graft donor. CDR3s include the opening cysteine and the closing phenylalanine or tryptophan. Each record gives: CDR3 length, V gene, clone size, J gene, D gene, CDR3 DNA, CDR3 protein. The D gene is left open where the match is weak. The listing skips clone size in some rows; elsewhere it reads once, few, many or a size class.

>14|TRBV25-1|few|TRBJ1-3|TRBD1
TGTGCCAGCAGCAGACAGGGCGTTGGAAACACCATATATTTT
CASSRQGVGNTIYF
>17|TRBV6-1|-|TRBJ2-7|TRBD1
TGTGCCAGCAGTGAATGGGCCCTGGGACAGGGGGCATACGAGCAGTACTTC
CASSEWALGQGAYEQYF
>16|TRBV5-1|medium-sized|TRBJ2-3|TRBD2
TGCGCCAGCAGCTTGGGACTAGCGGGGGGCCAGGATACGCAGTATTTT
CASSLGLAGGQDTQYF
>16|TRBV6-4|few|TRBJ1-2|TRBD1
TGTGCCAGCAGCCAATCCGACAGGGGTGGATTTGTTGGCTACACCTTC
CASSQSDRGGFVGYTF
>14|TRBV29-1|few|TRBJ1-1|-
TGCAGCACCCGGATGGCGGGAGGAGACACTGAAGCTTTCTTT
CSTRMAGGDTEAFF
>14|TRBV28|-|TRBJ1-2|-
TGTGCCAGCAGTTCAATCAGGGGCCGCTATGGCTACACCTTC
CASSSIRGRYGYTF
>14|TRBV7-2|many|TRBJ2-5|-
TGTGCCAGCAGCTTAGAAGGAGGGGGAAAGACCCAGTACTTC
CASSLEGGGKTQYF
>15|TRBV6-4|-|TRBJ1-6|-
TGTGCCAGCAGCGTATCAAGCTCCTATAATTCACCCCTCCACTTT
CASSVSSSYNSPLHF
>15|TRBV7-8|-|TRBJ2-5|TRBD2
TGTGCCAGCAGCCGGGGCCGAGCGGGACAAGAGACCCAGTACTTC
CASSRGRAGQETQYF
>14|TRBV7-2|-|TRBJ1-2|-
TGTGCCAGCAGCGTCGACCCTGCTAACTATGGCTACACCTTC
CASSVDPANYGYTF
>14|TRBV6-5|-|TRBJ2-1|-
TGTGCCAGCAGCCTATGGATGTCGTATGATGAGCAGTTCTTC
CASSLWMSYDEQFF
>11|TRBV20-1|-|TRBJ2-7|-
TGCAGTGCTAGTAGGGTGGGCGAGCAGTACTTC
CSASRVGEQYF
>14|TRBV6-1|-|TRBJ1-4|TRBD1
TGTGCCAGCAGACCTACAGGGGCGCATGAAAAACTGTTTTTT
CASRPTGAHEKLFF
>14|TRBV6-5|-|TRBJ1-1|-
TGTGCCAGCAGTTCCCTCTCGGGCGCCGCTGAAGCTTTCTTT
CASSSLSGAAEAFF
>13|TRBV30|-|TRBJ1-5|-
TGTGCCTGGAGTTTGGGCCCCAATCAGCCCCAGCATTTT
CAWSLGPNQPQHF
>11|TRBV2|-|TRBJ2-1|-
TGTGCCAGCAGTGTAAAGGGGGAGCAGTTCTTC
CASSVKGEQFF
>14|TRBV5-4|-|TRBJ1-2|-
TGTGCCAGCAGCCCGGGCCAGGGTGGCTATGGCTACACCTTC
CASSPGQGGYGYTF
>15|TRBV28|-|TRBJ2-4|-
TGTGCCAGCAGTTTATCTGGGATTTCCAAAAACATTCAGTACTTC
CASSLSGISKNIQYF
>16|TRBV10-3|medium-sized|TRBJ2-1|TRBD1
TGTGCCATCAGTGATTTTGGGACAGGGGTGGCCAATGAGCAGTTCTTC
CAISDFGTGVANEQFF
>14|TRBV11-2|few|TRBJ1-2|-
TGTGCCAGCAGCACCCCTGGTGGGTTTTGGGGCTACACCTTC
CASSTPGGFWGYTF
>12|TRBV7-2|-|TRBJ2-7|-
TGTGCCAGCAGCTCTCCCGACTACGAGCAGTACTTC
CASSSPDYEQYF
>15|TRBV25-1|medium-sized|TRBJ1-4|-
TGTGCCAGCAGTGTCATGACTCCCCTTAATGAAAAACTGTTTTTT
CASSVMTPLNEKLFF
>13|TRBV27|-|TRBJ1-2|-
TGTGCCAGCAGACTACAGGGAGAATATGGCTACACCTTC
CASRLQGEYGYTF
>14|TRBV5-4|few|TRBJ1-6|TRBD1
TGTGCCAGCAGCTCGGACAGGGAGAGTTCACCCCTCCACTTT
CASSSDRESSPLHF
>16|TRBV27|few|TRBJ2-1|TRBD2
TGTGCCAGCAGTCAACTACTATTGCGGACTAGGAATGAGCAGTTCTTC
CASSQLLLRTRNEQFF
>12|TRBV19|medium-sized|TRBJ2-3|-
TGTGCCAGTAGAGTGTCGGGAGATACGCAGTATTTT
CASRVSGDTQYF
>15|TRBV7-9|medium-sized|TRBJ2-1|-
TGTGCCAGCAGCCGCCAAATCGGACAGCACAATGAGCAGTTCTTC
CASSRQIGQHNEQFF
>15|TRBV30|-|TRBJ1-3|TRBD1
TGTGCCTGGAGCCCCCCCGGGACAGGGCGAAACACCATATATTTT
CAWSPPGTGRNTIYF
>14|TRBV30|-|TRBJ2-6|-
TGTGCGTTGGGACGAAGCTCTGGGGCCAACGTCCTGACTTTC
CALGRSSGANVLTF
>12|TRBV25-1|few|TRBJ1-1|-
TGTGCCAGCAGTCGAGGGGGGAGGGAAGCTTTCTTT
CASSRGGREAFF
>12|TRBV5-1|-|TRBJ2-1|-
TGCGCCAGCAGCTTGGGGGTATATGAGCAGTTCTTC
CASSLGVYEQFF
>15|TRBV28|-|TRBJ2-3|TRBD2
TGTGCCAGCAGTCCCGGGACTAGCGGCACAGATACGCAGTATTTT
CASSPGTSGTDTQYF
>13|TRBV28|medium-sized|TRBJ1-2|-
TGTGCCAGCAGCCAGCTCCGAGGCTATGGCTACACCTTC
CASSQLRGYGYTF
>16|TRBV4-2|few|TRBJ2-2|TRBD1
TGTGCCAGCAGCCAAGAACCGGGACAGGCCTCGAGGGAGCTGTTTTTT
CASSQEPGQASRELFF
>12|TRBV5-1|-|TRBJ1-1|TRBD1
TGCGCCAGCAGCGACAGGGGGACTGAAGCTTTCTTT
CASSDRGTEAFF
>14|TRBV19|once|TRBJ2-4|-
TGTGCCAGTAGTCCCGGGGGAACCAAAAACATTCAGTACTTC
CASSPGGTKNIQYF
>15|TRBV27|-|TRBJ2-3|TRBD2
TGTGCCAGCAGTTTCAGCGGGAGGGCCTCAGATACGCAGTATTTT
CASSFSGRASDTQYF
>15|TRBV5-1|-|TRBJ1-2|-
TGCGCCAGCAGCTTGGATGGGTCAGAGGTTGGTGGCTACACCTTC
CASSLDGSEVGGYTF
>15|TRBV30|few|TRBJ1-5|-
TGTGCCTGGAGGGAGGGGGGGGGTAGCAATCAGCCCCAGCATTTT
CAWREGGGSNQPQHF
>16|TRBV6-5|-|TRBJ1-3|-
TGTGCCAGCAGTTACGAGAGTCATAGCTCTGGAAACACCATATATTTT
CASSYESHSSGNTIYF